This T cell receptor beta chain was obtained from a study of blood T cell repertoires in COVID-19. At the level of the study: Researchers got acute and convalescent COVID-19 samples from the United States, Italy and Spain. PBMCs, B-cell-depleted T cells, or T cells were the source of the cDNA or gDNA that made up the material.

As originally analysed: Amplifying reference gene primers gave estimates of nucleated cell counts. The method was immunoSEQ multiplex PCR; TCRdb's version includes in-frame clones alone and lacks a portion of them. D and trimming come from the DNA, and the V and J calls and clone size come from that table. The table includes around 160,000 clones, more than 75% detected once. The CDR3 sequence is 13 residues long. The germline V gene encodes CDR1 MNHEY and CDR2 SVGAGI. The ends were cut back, 4 bases at V and 6 bases at J, with 12 bases in the middle. Enrolled through a virtual design, the participants were between roughly 18 and 100 years of age and came from around 25 US areas.

Sequenced: PBMCs or T cells enriched from blood (not recorded which). The chain carries TRBV6-5 and TRBJ1-1; D gene uncertain. This clonotype was obtained from a woman in her 30s with acute COVID-19. The CDR3 here is CASSLAKKAEAFF. CDR3 DNA sequence: TGTGCCAGCAGTTTAGCGAAGAAAGCTGAAGCTTTCTTT.